This T cell receptor (beta chain) was documented in a study of PD-1 blockade in classical Hodgkin lymphoma. Study-level points and caveats: Newly diagnosed patients reportedly had lower baseline TCR diversity than healthy donors. Nothing has yet pinned down what causes the repertoire differences, possibly disease activity or prior therapy.

Sequencing used immunoSEQ multiplex PCR; TCRdb keeps in-frame clones, though not all of them. The repertoire includes approximately 15,000 clones, about 90% of them detected once, and 3.5% to 5% sits in the top ten. A remark on this clone: Antigen unknown.

Time point noted: newly diagnosed, previously untreated cHL patient sample. Newly diagnosed, untreated classical Hodgkin lymphoma PBMCs served as comparison. Material: peripheral blood mononuclear cells (PBMCs). This receptor was obtained from a human donor with classical Hodgkin lymphoma.

The CDR3 sequence: CASSTTSGYGYTF. The CDR3 DNA follows: TGTGCCAGCAGCACGACGTCGGGCTATGGCTACACCTTC. The chain joins TRBV6-4 to TRBJ1-2; D is unresolved. V shed 6 bases and J shed 4 bases, with 12 bases lying between them. The CDR3 totals 13 residues. Germline V gene sequence: CDR1 MRHNA, CDR2 SNTAGT.